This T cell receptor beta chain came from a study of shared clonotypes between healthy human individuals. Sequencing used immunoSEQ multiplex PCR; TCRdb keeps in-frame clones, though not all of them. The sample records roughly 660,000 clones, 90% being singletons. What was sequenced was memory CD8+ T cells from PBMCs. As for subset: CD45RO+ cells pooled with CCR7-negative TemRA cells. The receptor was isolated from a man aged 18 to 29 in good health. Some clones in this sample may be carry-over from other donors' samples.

DNA of the CDR3: TGCGCCAGCAGCAAAGGACTAGCGGGAGGGCGGAGCTCCTACAATGAGCAGTTCTTC. Translation gives CASSKGLAGGRSSYNEQFF. This chain uses TRBV4-1 with TRBJ2-1, with 15 bases that match TRBD2. The CDR3 covers 19 residues. Trimming cost V 5 bases and J 0 bases; bases outside gene matches: 8. CDR1 and CDR2 from the germline V gene are MGHRA and YSYEKL.